This T cell receptor (beta chain) derives from a study of CD8 T cells in Susac syndrome. cDNA came from roughly 0.53 to 1 ug RNA primed by random hexamers. TCRdb reprocessed the immunoSEQ multiplex PCR reads via MiXCR and lists one record per CDR3 protein. Of about 190,000 distinct CDR3 sequences in the sample, roughly 92% were seen once. Germline V CDR1 and CDR2: SGHRS, YFSETQ. The ends lost 0 bases at V and 8 bases at J; junction bases unmatched: 11. The CDR3 length is 16 residues. This sequence originates from a human donor in good health. The source material was CD4+ T cells from PBMCs. The chain has TRBV5-1 and TRBJ2-3; 8 bases are a match to TRBD1. This CDR3 is CASSLAGTGGRGTQYF. Here the CDR3 DNA reads TGCGCCAGCAGCTTGGCCGGGACAGGTGGTAGAGGTACGCAGTATTTT.